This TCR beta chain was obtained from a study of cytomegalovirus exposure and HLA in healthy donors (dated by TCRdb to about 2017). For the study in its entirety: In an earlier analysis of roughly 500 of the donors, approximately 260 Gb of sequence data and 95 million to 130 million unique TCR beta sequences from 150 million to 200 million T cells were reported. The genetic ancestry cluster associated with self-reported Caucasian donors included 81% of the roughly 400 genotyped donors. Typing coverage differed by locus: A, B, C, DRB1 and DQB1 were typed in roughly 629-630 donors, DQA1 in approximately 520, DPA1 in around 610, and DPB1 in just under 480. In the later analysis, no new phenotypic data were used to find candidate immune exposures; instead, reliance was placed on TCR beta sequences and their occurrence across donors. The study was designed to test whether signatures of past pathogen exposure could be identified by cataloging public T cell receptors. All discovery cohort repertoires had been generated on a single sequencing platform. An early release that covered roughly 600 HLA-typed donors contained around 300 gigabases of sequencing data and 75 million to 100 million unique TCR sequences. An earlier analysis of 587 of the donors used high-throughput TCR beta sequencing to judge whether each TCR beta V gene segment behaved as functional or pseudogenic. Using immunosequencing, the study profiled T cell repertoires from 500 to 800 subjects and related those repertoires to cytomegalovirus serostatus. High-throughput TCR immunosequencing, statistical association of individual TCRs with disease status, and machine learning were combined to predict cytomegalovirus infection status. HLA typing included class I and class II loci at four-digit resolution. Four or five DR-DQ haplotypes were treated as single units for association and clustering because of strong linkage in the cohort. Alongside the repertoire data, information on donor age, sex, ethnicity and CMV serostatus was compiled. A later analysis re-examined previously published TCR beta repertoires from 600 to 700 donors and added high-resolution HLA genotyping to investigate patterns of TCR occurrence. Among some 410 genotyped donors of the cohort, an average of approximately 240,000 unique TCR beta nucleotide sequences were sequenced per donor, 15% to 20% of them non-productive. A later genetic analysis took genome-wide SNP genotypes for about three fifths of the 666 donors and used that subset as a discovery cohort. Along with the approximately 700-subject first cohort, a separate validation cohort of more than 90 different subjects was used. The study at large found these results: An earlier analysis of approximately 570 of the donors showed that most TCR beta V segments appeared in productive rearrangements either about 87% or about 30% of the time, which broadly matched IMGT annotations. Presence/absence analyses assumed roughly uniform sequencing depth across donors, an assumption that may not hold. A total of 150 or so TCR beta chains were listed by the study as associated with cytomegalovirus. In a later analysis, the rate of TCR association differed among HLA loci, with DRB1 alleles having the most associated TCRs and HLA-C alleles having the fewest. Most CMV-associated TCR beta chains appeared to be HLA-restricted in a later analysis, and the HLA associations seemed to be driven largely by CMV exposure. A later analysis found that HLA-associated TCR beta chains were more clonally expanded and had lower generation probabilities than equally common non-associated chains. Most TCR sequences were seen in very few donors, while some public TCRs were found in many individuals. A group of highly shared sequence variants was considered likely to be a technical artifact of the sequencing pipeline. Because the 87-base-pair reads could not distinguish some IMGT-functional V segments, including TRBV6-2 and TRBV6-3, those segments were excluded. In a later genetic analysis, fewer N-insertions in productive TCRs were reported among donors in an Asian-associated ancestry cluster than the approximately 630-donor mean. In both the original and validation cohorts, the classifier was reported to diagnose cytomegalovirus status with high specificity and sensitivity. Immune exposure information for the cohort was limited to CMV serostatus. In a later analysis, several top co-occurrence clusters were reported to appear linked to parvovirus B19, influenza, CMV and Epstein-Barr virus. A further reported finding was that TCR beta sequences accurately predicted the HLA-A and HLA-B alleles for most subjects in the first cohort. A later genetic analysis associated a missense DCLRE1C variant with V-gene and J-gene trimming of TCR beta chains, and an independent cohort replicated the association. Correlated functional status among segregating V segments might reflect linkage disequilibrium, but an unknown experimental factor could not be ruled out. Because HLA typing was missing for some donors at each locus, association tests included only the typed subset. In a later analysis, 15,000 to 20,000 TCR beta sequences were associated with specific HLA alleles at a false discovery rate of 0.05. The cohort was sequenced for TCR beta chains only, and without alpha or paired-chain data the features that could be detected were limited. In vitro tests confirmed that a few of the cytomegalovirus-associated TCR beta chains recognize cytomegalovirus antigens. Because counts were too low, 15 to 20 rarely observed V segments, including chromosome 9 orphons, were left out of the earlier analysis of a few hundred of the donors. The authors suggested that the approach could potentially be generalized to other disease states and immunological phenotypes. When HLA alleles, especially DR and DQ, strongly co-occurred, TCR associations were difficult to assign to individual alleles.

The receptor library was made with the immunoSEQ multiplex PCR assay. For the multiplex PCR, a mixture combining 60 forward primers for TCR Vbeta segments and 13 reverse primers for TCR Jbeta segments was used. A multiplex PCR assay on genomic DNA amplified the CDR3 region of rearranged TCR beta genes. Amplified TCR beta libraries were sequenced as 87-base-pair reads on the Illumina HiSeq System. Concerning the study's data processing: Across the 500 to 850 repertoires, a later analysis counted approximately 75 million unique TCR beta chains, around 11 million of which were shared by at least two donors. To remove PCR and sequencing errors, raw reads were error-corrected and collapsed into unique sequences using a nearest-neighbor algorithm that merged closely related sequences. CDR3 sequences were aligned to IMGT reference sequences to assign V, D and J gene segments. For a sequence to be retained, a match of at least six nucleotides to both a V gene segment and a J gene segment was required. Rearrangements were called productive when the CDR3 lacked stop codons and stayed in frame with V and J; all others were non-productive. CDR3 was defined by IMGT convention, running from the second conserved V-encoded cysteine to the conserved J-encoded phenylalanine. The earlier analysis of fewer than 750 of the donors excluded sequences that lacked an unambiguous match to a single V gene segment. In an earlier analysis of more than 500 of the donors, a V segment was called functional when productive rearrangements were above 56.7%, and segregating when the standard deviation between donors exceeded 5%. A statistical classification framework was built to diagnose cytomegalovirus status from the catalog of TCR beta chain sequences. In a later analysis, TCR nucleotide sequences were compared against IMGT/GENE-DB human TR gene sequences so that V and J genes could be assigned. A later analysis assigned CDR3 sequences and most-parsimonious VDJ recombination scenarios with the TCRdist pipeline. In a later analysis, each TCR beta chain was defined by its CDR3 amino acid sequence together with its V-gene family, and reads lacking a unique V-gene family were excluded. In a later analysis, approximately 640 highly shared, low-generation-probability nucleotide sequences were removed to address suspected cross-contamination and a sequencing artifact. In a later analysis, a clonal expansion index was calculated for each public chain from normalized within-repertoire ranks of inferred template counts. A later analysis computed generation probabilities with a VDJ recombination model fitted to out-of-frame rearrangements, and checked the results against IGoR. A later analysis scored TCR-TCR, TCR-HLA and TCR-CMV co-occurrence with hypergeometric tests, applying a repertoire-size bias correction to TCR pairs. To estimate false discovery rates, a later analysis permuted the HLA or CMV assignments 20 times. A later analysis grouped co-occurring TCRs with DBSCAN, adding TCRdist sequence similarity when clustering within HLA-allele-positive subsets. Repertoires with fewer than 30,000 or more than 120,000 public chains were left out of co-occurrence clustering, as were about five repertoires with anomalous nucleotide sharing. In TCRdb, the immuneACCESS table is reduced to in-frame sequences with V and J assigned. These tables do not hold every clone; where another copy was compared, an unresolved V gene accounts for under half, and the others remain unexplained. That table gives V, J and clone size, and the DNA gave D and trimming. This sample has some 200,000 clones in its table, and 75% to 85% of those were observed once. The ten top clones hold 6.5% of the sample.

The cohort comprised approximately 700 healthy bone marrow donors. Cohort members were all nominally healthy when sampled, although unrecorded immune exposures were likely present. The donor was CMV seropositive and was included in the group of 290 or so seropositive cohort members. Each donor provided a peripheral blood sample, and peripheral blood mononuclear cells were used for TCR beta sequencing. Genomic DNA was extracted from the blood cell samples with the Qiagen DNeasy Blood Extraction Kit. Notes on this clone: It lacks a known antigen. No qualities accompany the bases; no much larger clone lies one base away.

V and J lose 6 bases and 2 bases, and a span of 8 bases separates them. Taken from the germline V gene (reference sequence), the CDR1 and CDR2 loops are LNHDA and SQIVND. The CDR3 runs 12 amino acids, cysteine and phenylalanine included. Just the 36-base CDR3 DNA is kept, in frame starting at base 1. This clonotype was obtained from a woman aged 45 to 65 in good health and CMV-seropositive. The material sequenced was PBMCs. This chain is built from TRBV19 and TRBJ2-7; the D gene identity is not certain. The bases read TGTGCCAGTAGGAGTCATCCCTACGAGCAGTACTTC. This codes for CASRSHPYEQYF.